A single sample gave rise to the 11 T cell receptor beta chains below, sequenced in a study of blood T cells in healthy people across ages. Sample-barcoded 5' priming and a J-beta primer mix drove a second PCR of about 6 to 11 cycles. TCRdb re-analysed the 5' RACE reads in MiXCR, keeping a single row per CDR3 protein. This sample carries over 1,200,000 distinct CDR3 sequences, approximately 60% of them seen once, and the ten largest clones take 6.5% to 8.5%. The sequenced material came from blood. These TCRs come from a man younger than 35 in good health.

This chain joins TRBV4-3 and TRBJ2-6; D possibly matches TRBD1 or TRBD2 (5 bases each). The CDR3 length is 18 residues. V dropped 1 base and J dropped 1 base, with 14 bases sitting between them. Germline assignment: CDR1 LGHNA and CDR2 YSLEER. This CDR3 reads CASSQVWDLISGANVLTF. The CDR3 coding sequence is TGCGCCAGCAGCCAAGTGTGGGACCTAATATCTGGGGCCAACGTCCTGACTTTC.

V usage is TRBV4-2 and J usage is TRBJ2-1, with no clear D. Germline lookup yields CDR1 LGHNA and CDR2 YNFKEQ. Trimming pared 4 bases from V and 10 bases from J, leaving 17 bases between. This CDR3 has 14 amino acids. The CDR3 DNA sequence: TGTGCCAGCAGCCCCCCGACGCAGATTTTGGAGCAGTTCTTC. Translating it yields CASSPPTQILEQFF.

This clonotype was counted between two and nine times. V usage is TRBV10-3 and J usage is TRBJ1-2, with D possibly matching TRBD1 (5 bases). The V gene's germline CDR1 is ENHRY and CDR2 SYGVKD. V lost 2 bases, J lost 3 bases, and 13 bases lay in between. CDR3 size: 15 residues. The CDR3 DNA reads TGTGCCATCAGTGAGAAGGGCACGGGGGACTATGGCTACACCTTC. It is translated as CAISEKGTGDYGYTF.

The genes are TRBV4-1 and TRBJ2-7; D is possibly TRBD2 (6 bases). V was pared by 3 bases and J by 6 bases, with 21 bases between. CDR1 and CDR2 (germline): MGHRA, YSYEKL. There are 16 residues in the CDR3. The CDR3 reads CASSHRPGTLLPEQYF. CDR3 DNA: TGCGCCAGCAGCCACCGCCCCGGGACTCTCCTACCCGAGCAGTACTTC.

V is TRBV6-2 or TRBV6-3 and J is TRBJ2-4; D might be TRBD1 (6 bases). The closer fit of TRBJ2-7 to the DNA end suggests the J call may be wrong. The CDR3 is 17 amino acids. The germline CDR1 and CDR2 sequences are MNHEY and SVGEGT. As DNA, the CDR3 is TGTGCCAGCAGTTACCCCAGTCAGGGGCCCCCAACCTACGAGCAGTACTTC. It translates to CASSYPSQGPPTYEQYF.

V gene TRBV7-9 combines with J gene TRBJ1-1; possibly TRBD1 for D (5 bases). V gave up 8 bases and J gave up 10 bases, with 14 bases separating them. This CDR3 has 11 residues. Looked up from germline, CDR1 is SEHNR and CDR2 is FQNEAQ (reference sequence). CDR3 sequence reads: CASGRGERAFF. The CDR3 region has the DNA TGTGCCAGCGGGCGGGGGGAAAGAGCTTTCTTT.

The CDR3: CASNHRDLWSEQYF. Written as DNA, the CDR3 is TGTGCCAGCAACCACCGGGACTTATGGTCCGAGCAGTACTTC. This chain uses TRBV28 with TRBJ2-4, with a tentative D call TRBD2 (6 bases). The DNA end favors TRBJ2-7, so the J call may be wrong. Per germline, CDR1 MDHEN and CDR2 SYDVKM. The CDR3 runs to 14 residues.

As DNA, the CDR3 is TGTGCCAGCAGCCTAGGGGGTGGGGGATGGGGAGTAGATACGCAGTATTTT. Its translation: CASSLGGGGWGVDTQYF. The chain combines TRBV7-2 with TRBJ2-3, with D possibly matching TRBD1 (6 bases). The V gene's germline CDR1 is SGHTA and CDR2 FQGNSA. The CDR3 sequence is 17 residues long. Between the trimmed V and J ends, which lost 5 bases and 5 bases, there was a span of 23 bases.

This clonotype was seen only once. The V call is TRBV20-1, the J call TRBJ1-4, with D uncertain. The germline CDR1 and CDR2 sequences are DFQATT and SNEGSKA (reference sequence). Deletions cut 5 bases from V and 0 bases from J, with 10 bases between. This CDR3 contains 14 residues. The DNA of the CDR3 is TGCAGTGCTGGACGGGCCTCAACTAATGAAAAACTGTTTTTT. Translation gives CSAGRASTNEKLFF.

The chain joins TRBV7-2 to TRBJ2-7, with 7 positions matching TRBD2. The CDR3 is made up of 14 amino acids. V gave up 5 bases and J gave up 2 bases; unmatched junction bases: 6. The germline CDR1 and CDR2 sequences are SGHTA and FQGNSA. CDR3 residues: CASSRRGGAYEQYF. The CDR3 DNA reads TGTGCCAGCAGCCGCCGTGGGGGGGCCTACGAGCAGTACTTC.

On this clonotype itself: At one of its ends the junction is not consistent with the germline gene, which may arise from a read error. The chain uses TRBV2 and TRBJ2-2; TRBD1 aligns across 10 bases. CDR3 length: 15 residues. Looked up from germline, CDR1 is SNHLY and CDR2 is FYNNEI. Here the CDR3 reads CAISEDRGSTGELFF. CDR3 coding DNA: TGTGCCATCAGTGAGGACAGGGGGAGCACCGGGGAGCTGTTTTTT.